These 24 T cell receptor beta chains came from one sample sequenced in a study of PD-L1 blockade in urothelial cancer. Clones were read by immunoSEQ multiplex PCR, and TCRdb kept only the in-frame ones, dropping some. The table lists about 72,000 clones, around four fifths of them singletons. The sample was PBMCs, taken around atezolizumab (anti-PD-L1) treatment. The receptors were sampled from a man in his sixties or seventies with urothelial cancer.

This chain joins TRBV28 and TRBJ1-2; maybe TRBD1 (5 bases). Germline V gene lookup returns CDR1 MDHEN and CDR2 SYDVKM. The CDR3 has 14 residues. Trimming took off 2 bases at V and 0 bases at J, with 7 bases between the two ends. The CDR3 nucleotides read TGTGCCAGCAGTTTAGGGGCCTCTAACTATGGCTACACCTTC. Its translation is CASSLGASNYGYTF.

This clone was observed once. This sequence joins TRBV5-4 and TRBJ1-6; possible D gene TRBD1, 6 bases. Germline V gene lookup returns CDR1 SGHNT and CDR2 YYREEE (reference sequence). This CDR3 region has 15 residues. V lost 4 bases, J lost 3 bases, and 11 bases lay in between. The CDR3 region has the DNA TGTGCCAGCAGCACTGGACAGAGCTATAATTCACCCCTCCACTTT. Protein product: CASSTGQSYNSPLHF.

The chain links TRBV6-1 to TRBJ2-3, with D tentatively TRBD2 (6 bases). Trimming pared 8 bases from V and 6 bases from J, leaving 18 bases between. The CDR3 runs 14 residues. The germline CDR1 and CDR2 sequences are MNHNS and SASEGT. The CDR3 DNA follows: TGTGCCAGCCGACTAGTTAGTTTTTCGGATACGCAGTATTTT. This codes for CASRLVSFSDTQYF.

The CDR3 loop reads CASSETVRGAVV. In DNA, the CDR3 is TGTGCCAGCAGTGAAACTGTCAGGGGGGCAGTTGTC. The rearrangement links TRBV2 to TRBJ2-7, with D perhaps matching TRBD1 (7 bases). Looked up from germline, CDR1 is SNHLY and CDR2 is FYNNEI. The CDR3 loop spans 12 amino acids.

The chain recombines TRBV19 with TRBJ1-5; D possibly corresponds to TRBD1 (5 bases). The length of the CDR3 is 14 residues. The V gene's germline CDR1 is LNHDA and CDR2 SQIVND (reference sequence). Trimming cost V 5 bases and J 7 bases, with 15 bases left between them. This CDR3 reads CASSSHRREQPQHF. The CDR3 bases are TGTGCCAGTAGTTCTCACAGGAGGGAACAGCCCCAGCATTTT.

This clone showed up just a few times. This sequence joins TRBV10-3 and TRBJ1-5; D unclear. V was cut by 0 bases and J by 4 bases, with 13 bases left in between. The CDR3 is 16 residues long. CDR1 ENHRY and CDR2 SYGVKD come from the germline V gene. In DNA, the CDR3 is TGTGCCATCAGTGAGTCGGCTGGGGAGGTTAATCAGCCCCAGCATTTT. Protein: CAISESAGEVNQPQHF.

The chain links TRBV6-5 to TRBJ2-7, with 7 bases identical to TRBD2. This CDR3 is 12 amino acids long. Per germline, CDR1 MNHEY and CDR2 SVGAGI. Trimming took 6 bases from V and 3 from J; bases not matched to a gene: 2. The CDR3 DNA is TGTGCCAGCAGCTCTAGCGGCTACGAGCAGTACTTC. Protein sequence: CASSSSGYEQYF.

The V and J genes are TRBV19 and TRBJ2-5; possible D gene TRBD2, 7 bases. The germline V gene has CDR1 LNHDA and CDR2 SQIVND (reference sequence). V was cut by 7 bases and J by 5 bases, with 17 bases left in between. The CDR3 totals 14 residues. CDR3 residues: CASKPGGGPETQYF. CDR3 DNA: TGTGCCAGTAAGCCGGGGGGCGGACCTGAGACCCAGTACTTC.

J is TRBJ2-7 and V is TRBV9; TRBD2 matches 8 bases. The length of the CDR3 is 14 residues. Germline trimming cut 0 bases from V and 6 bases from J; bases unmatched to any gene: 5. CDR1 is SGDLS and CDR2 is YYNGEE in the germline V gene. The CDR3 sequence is CASSVGGTSGEQYF. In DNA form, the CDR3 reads TGTGCCAGCAGCGTAGGGGGGACTAGTGGCGAGCAGTACTTC.

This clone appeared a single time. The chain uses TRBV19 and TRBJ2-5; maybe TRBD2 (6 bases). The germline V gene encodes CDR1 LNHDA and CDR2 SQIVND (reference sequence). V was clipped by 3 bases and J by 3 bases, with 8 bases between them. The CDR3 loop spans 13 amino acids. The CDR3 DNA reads TGTGCCAGTAGTATGACGGGAGAAGAGACCCAGTACTTC. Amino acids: CASSMTGEETQYF.

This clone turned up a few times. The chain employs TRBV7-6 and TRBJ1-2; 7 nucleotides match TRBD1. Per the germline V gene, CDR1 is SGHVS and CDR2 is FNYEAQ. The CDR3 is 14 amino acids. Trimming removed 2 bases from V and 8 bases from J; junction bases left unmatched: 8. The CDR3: CASSLRETGDGYTF. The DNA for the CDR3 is TGTGCCAGCAGCTTACGAGAAACAGGGGACGGCTACACCTTC.

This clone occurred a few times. CDR3 in amino acids: CASSSWTLGDTEAFF. CDR3 sequence (DNA): TGTGCCAGCAGCTCATGGACGTTGGGAGACACTGAAGCTTTCTTT. J is TRBJ1-1 and V is TRBV11-2; no clear D gene. This CDR3 comprises 15 residues. Deletions cut 4 bases from V and 3 bases from J, with 15 bases between. The germline V gene has CDR1 SGHAT and CDR2 FQNNGV.

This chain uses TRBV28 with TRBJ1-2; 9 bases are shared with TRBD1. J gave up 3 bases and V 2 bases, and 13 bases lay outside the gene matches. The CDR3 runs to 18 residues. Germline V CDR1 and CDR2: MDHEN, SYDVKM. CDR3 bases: TGTGCCAGCAGTTTACCGACCGGGACAGGGAGCCCTCACTATGGCTACACCTTC. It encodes CASSLPTGTGSPHYGYTF.

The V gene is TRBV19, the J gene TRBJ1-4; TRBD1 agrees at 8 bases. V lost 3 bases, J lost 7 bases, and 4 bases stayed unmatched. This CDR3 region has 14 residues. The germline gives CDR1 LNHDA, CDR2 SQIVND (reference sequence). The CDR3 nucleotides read TGTGCCAGTAGTATTGCGACAGGGGTTGAAAAACTGTTTTTT. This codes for CASSIATGVEKLFF.

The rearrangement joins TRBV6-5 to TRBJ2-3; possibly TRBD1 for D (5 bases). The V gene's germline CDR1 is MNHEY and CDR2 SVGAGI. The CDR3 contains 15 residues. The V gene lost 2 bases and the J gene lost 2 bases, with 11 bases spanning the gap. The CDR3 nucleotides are TGTGCCAGCAGTTACGTGGCAGGGTACACAGATACGCAGTATTTT. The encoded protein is CASSYVAGYTDTQYF.

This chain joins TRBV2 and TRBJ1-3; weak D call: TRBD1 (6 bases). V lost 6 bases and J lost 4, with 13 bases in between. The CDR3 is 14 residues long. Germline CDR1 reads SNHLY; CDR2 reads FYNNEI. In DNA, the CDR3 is TGTGCCAGCAGGGGGACAAGGGGCGGAAACACCATATATTTT. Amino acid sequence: CASRGTRGGNTIYF.

The CDR3 region is CASSVAVPETQYF. The CDR3, as DNA: TGTGCCAGCAGCGTAGCGGTCCCAGAGACCCAGTACTTC. This chain connects TRBV9 to TRBJ2-5; D not resolved. Trimming stripped 0 bases from V and 4 bases from J, with 7 bases between. Germline V lookup: CDR1 SGDLS, CDR2 YYNGEE. The CDR3 spans 13 residues.

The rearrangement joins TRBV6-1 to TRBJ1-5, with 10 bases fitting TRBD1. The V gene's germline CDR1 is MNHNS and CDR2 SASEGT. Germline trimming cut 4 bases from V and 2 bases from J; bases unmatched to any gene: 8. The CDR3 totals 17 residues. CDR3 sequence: CASSGPTGGAGNQPQHF. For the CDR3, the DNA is TGTGCCAGCAGTGGCCCGACAGGGGGCGCTGGCAATCAGCCCCAGCATTTT.

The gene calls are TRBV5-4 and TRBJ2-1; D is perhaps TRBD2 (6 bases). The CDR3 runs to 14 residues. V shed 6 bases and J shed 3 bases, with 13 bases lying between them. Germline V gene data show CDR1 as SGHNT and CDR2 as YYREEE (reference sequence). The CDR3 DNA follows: TGTGCCAGCAACGTCGGTAGCGGCTACAATGAGCAGTTCTTC. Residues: CASNVGSGYNEQFF. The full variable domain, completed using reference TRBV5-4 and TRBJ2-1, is ETGVTQSPTHLIKTRGQQVTLRCSSQSGHNTVSWYQQALGQGPQFIFQYYREEENGRGNFPPRFSGLQFPNYSSELNVNALELDDSALYLCASNVGSGYNEQFFGPGTRLTVL.

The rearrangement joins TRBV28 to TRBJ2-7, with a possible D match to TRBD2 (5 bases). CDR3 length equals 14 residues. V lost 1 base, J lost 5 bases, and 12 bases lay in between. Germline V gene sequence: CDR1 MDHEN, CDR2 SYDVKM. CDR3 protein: CASSLSPGSDEQYF. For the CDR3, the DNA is TGTGCCAGCAGTTTATCCCCTGGTAGCGACGAGCAGTACTTC.

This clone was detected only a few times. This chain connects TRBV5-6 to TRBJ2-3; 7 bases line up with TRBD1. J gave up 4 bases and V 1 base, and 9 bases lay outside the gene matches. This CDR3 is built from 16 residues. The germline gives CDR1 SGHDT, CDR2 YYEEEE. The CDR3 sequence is CASSLRAGGFSDTQYF. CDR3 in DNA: TGTGCCAGCAGCTTGCGGGCAGGGGGTTTTTCAGATACGCAGTATTTT.

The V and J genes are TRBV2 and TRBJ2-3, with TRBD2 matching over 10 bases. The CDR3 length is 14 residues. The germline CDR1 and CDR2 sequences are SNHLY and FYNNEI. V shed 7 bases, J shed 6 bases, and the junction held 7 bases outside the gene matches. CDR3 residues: CASKKREGPDTQYF. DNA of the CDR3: TGTGCCAGCAAAAAGCGGGAGGGCCCCGATACGCAGTATTTT.

The CDR3 DNA is TGTGCCAGCAGGACCGAGAGGGACAGGGGGCACACCGGGGAGCTGTTTTTT. This encodes CASRTERDRGHTGELFF. This sequence joins TRBV21-1 and TRBJ2-2; TRBD1, the table's D call, was not compared with the DNA. TRBV21-1 is an annotated pseudogene. The CDR3 contains 17 residues.

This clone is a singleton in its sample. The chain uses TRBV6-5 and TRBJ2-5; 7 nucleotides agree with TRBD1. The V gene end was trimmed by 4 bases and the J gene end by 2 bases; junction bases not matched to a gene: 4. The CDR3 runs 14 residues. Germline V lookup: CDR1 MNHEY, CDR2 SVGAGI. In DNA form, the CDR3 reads TGTGCCAGCAGTTCCCGGGACAGTCAAGAGACCCAGTACTTC. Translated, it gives CASSSRDSQETQYF.